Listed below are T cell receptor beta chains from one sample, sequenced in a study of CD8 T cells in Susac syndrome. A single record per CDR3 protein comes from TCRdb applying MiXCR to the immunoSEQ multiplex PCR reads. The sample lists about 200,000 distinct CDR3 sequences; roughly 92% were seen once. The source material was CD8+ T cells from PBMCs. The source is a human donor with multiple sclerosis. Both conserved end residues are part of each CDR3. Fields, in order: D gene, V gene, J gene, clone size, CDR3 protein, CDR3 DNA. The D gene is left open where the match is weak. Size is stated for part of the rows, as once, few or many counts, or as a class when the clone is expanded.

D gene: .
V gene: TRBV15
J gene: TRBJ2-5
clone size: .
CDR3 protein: CATSPSVGFVVKTQYF
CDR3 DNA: TGTGCCACCAGCCCGTCCGTGGGGTTCGTTGTGAAGACCCAGTACTTC

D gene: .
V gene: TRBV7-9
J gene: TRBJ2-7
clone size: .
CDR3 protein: CASSSLVEQYF
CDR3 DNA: TGTGCCAGCAGCTCACTGGTCGAGCAGTACTTC

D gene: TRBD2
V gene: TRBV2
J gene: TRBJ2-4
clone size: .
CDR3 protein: CASMDAGGPKNIQYF
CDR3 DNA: TGTGCCAGCATGGACGCGGGAGGGCCCAAAAACATTCAGTACTTC

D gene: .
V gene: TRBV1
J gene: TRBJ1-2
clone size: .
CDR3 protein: CTSSQDRPSYGYTF
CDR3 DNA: TGCACCAGCAGCCAAGATCGGCCTTCCTATGGCTACACCTTC

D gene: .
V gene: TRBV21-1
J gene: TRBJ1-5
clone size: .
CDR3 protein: CASSKEGRLENQPQHF
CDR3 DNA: TGTGCCAGCAGCAAAGAGGGGAGGCTCGAAAATCAGCCCCAGCATTTT

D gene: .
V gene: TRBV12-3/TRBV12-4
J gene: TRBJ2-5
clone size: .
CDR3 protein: CASSLAERGGAPQETQYF
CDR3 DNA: TGTGCCAGCAGTTTAGCAGAGAGGGGCGGGGCGCCTCAAGAGACCCAGTACTTC

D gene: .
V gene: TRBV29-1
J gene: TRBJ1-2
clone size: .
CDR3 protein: CSVAQANGYTF
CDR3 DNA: TGCAGCGTTGCACAGGCCAATGGCTACACCTTC

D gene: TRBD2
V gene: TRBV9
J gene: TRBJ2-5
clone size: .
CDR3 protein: CASSEAGGPTETQYF
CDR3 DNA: TGTGCCAGCAGCGAAGCGGGGGGGCCCACAGAGACCCAGTACTTC

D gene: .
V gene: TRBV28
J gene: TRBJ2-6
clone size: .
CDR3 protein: CASSFPAVSGANVLTF
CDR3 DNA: TGTGCCAGCAGTTTCCCCGCCGTCTCTGGGGCCAACGTCCTGACTTTC

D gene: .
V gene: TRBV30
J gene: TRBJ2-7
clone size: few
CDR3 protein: CASDRTAYEQYF
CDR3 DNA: TGTGCCTCGGACCGGACAGCCTACGAGCAGTACTTC

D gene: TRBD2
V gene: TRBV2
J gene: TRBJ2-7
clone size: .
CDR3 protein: CASSVTSGGTYEQYF
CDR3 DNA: TGTGCCAGCAGTGTTACTAGCGGGGGAACCTACGAGCAGTACTTC

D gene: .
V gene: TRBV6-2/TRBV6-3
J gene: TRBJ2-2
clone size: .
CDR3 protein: CASTLGGRRYTGELFF
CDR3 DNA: TGTGCCAGCACCCTTGGGGGCAGAAGGTACACCGGGGAGCTGTTTTTT

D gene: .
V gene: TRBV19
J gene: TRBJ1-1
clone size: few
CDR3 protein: CASSIGLMNTEAFF
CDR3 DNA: TGTGCCAGTAGTATAGGCTTAATGAACACTGAAGCTTTCTTT

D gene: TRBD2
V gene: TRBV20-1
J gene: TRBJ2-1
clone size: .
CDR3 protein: CSAPLAGANTLTSYNEQFF
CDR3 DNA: TGCAGTGCTCCCCTAGCGGGAGCAAATACACTTACCTCCTACAATGAGCAGTTCTTC

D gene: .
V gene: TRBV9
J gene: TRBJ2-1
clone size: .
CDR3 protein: CASSVGRGGFYNEQFF
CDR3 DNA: TGTGCCAGCAGCGTAGGCCGAGGGGGTTTCTACAATGAGCAGTTCTTC

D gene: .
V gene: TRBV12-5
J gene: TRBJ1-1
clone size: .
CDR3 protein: CASGAGDPTEAFF
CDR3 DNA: TGTGCTAGTGGGGCAGGGGACCCTACTGAAGCTTTCTTT

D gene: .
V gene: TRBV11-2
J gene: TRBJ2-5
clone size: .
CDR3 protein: CASSLKFGAMETQYF
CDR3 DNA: TGTGCCAGCAGCTTAAAGTTTGGGGCGATGGAGACCCAGTACTTC

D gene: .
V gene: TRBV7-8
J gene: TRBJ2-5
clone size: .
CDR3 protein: CASHPGETQYF
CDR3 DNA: TGTGCCAGCCACCCGGGGGAGACCCAGTACTTC

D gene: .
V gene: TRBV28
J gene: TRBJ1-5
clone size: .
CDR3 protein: CASSLRNLNQPQHF
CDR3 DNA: TGTGCCAGCAGTTTAAGAAACCTCAATCAGCCCCAGCATTTT

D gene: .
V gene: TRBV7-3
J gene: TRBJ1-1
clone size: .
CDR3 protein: CASSPQGIGTEAFF
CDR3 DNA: TGTGCCAGCAGCCCCCAAGGTATCGGGACTGAAGCTTTCTTT

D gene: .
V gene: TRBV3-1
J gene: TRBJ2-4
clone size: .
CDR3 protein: CASSQEGGNAGLMNIQYF
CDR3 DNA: TGTGCCAGCAGCCAAGAAGGAGGGAACGCAGGGTTAATGAACATTCAGTACTTC

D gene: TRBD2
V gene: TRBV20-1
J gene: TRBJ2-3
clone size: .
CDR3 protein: CSARDLLAGRDTQYF
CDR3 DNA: TGCAGTGCTAGAGACCTTTTAGCGGGGCGAGATACGCAGTATTTT

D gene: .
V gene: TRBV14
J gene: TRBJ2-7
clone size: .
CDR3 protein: CASSQGPGDEQYF
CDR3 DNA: TGTGCCAGCAGCCAAGGTCCGGGGGACGAGCAGTACTTC

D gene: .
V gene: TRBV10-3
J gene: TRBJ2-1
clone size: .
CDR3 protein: CAISEGGLEEQFF
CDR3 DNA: TGTGCCATCAGTGAGGGAGGGCTTGAGGAGCAGTTCTTC

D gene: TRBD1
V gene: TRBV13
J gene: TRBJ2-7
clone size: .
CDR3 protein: CASSQGDRGPYEQYF
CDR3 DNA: TGTGCCAGCAGTCAGGGGGACCGTGGTCCCTACGAGCAGTACTTC

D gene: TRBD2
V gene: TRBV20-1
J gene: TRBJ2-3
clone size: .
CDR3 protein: CSARGWGDGTKFTDTQYF
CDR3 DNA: TGCAGTGCTAGGGGGTGGGGGGACGGGACTAAATTCACAGATACGCAGTATTTT

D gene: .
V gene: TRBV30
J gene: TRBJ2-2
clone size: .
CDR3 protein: CAWRGPTGELFF
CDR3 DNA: TGTGCCTGGAGGGGTCCAACCGGGGAGCTGTTTTTT

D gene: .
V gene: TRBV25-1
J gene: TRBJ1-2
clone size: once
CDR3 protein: CASKGPPSYGYTF
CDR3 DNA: TGTGCCAGCAAAGGTCCGCCCAGTTATGGCTACACCTTC

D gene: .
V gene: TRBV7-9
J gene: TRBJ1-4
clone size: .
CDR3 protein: CASSLVSTNEKLFF
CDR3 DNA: TGTGCCAGCAGCTTAGTATCAACTAATGAAAAACTGTTTTTT

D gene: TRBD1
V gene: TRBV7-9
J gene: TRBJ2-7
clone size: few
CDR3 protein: CATGEQGNSYEQYF
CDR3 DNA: TGTGCTACTGGGGAACAGGGGAACTCCTACGAGCAGTACTTC

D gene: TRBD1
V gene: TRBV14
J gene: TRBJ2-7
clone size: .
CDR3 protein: CASSRTGQGSYEQYF
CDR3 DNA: TGTGCCAGCAGTCGTACGGGACAGGGCTCCTACGAGCAGTACTTC

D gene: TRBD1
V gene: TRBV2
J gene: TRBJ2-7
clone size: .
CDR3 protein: CASSEGVRGLYEQYF
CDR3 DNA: TGTGCCAGCAGTGAAGGGGTCAGGGGGCTCTACGAGCAGTACTTC

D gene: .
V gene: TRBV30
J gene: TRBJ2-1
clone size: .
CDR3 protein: CAWSVGSGGTGNEQFF
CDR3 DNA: TGTGCCTGGAGTGTCGGTAGTGGCGGTACGGGTAATGAGCAGTTCTTC

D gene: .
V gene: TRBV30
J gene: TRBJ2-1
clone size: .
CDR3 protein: CAWSVGTGDNEQFF
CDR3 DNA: TGTGCCTGGAGTGTTGGGACTGGGGACAATGAGCAGTTCTTC

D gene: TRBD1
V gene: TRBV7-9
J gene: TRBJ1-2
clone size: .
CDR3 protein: CASRGSDRGARYGYTF
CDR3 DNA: TGTGCCAGCAGGGGGAGTGACAGGGGGGCTCGCTATGGCTACACCTTC

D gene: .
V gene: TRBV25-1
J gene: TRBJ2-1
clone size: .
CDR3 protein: CASSLGWEQFF
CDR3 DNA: TGTGCCAGCAGTCTAGGGTGGGAGCAGTTCTTC

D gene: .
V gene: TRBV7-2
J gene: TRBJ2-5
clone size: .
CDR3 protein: CASRSPGTNQETQYF
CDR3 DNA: TGTGCCAGCAGAAGCCCCGGGACGAACCAAGAGACCCAGTACTTC

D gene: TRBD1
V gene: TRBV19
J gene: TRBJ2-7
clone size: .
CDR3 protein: CASSGKGQIYEQYF
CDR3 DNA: TGTGCCAGTAGTGGTAAGGGACAGATCTACGAGCAGTACTTC

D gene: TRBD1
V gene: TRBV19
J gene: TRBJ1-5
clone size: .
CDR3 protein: CASSIGGQGPNQPQHF
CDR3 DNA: TGTGCCAGTAGTATAGGAGGACAGGGGCCCAATCAGCCCCAGCATTTT

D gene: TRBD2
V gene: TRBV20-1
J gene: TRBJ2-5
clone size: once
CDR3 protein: CSARDLGSGRLQETQYF
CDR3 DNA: TGCAGTGCTAGAGATCTCGGTAGCGGGAGGCTCCAAGAGACCCAGTACTTC

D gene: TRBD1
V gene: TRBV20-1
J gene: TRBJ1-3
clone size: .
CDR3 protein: CSARGTGEGNTIYF
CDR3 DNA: TGCAGTGCTAGAGGGACAGGGGAGGGAAACACCATATATTTT

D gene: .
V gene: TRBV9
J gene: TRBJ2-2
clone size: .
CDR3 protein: CASSVGGGDGELFF
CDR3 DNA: TGTGCCAGCAGCGTAGGGGGAGGTGACGGGGAGCTGTTTTTT

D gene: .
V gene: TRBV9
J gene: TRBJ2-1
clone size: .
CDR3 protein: CASSVPAGAAYNEQFF
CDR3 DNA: TGTGCCAGCAGCGTACCGGCAGGGGCAGCCTACAATGAGCAGTTCTTC

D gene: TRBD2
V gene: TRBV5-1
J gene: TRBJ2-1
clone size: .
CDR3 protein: CASSLAGTSGYNEQFF
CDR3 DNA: TGCGCCAGCAGCTTAGCCGGGACTAGCGGCTACAATGAGCAGTTCTTC

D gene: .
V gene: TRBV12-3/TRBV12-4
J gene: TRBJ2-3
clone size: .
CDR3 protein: CASTLETSTDTQYF
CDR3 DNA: TGTGCCAGCACCCTAGAAACTAGCACAGATACGCAGTATTTT

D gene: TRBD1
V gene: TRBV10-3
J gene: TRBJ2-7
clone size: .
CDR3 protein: CAISEPGQASSYEQYF
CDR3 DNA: TGTGCCATCAGCGAACCGGGACAGGCAAGCTCCTACGAGCAGTACTTC

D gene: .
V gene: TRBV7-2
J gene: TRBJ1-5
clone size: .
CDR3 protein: CASSLVPYSNQPQHF
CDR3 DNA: TGTGCCAGCAGCTTAGTTCCTTATAGCAATCAGCCCCAGCATTTT

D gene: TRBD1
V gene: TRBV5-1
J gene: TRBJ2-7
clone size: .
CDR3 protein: CASSLELDRGNNYEQYF
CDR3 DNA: TGCGCCAGCAGCTTGGAACTGGACAGGGGAAACAACTACGAGCAGTACTTC

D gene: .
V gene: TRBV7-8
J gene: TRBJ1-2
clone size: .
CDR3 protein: CASSLNRGGGYTF
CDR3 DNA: TGTGCCAGCAGCTTAAACAGAGGAGGCGGCTACACCTTC